This T cell receptor beta chain derives from a study of T cell changes during pregnancy in multiple sclerosis. TCRdb's table, derived via immunoSEQ multiplex PCR, lists solely in-frame clones and lacks some. Of 30,000 to 45,000 clones listed, about nine tenths were seen once; the top ten hold roughly 29%. This CDR3 contains 15 residues. Germline CDR1 reads SGHVS; CDR2 reads FNYEAQ. The junction had 17 bases not matched to a gene; V was cut back by 10 bases and J by 7 bases. The material was CD8+ T cells from peripheral blood mononuclear cells, obtained before pregnancy. The TCR originated in a female donor with multiple sclerosis, enrolled in a pregnancy study. The J gene is TRBJ2-7, the V gene TRBV7-6, with 9 positions matching TRBD1. The CDR3 reads CATGTGMRVTEEQYF. In DNA, the CDR3 is TGTGCCACAGGGACAGGGATGAGGGTAACGGAGGAGCAGTACTTC.